This T cell receptor (beta chain) is from a study of shared clonotypes between healthy human individuals. Study results and limitations: Sampling included only blood; tissue repertoires likely differ. Sharing across a handful of donors was seen in 4.5% to 6.5% of naive CD4 clonotypes.

On this clone itself: The antigen remains unidentified.

Trimming cost V 6 bases and J 2 bases; bases outside gene matches: 6. Per germline, CDR1 MDHEN and CDR2 SYDVKM. CDR3 length: 14 residues. The authors ran the assay at deep level. Per the original data handling: For the immunoSEQ data, sequences were junction-only without quality scores, so filtering differed. Measured with immunoSEQ multiplex PCR; TCRdb has only the in-frame clones, and not every one. V and J calls and clone size are copied from that table; D and trimming were computed from the DNA. The sample has fewer than 850,000 clones; around 72% are singletons. This sequence originates from a woman in her thirties in good health. Sequenced: memory CD4+ T cells sorted from blood. The subset here: CD45RA-negative fraction. The J gene is TRBJ2-7, the V gene TRBV28, with TRBD2 matching over 8 bases. CDR3 bases: TGTGCCAGCAGACTAGCGGAGGGAGCCTACGAGCAGTACTTC. Translating it yields CASRLAEGAYEQYF.